The TCR beta chain under discussion was sequenced for a study of T cell responses to AZD1222 COVID-19 vaccine. Here immunoSEQ multiplex PCR was the method, and the copy in TCRdb shows in-frame clones only, minus some. The sample consists of about 110,000 clones, roughly 90% of them appearing once. Comment on this clone: The antigen remains undetermined.

General observations from the study: Sampled repertoires all dated from after the peak T cell response.

The sequences come from peripheral blood, collected 28 days after the second AZD1222 dose. This TCR was sampled from an adult who received the AZD1222 COVID-19 vaccine.

Here the CDR3 reads CASSPKNSPLHF. CDR3 nucleotide sequence: TGTGCCAGCAGCCCGAAAAATTCACCCCTCCACTTT. The gene calls are TRBV3-1 (or the pseudogene TRBV3-2) and TRBJ1-6, with D hard to call. Germline V gene data show CDR1 as LGHDT and CDR2 as YNNKEL (reference sequence). V shed 4 bases and J shed 7 bases, with 5 bases lying between them. The CDR3 sequence is 12 residues long.